This T cell receptor beta chain was retrieved from a study of blood T cell repertoires in COVID-19. The length of the CDR3 is 16 residues. V was shortened by 2 bases and J by 0 bases, with 13 bases between the two germline ends. CDR1 SNHLY and CDR2 FYNNEI come from the germline V gene. Per the original methods: Estimated nucleated cell counts came from reference gene primer amplification. The table came from immunoSEQ multiplex PCR; TCRdb's copy has only in-frame clones and leaves some out. V and J calls and clone size are copied from that table; D and trimming were computed from the DNA. The table records roughly 91,000 clones, roughly 89% of them present only once.

Sequenced: peripheral blood. The rearrangement links TRBV2 to TRBJ1-2, with unresolved D. The sequence was obtained from a man aged 70-80 years with active or convalescent COVID-19. The CDR3 sequence: CASSELVADPNYGYTF. Written as DNA, the CDR3 is TGTGCCAGCAGTGAATTGGTTGCAGATCCTAACTATGGCTACACCTTC.